This TCR beta chain appears in the sequencing data of a study of T cell responses to AZD1222 COVID-19 vaccine. Whole-study findings and limits: Targets within unmutated variant regions were reportedly found for nearly half of spike-specific TCRs. Mapped onto spike, vaccine-associated CD4 TCRs spanned it and were dominant at 160-218 and 743-854. Among those given AZD1222, only 5 to 7 were seropositive at baseline. None of the repertoires were sampled until the peak T cell response had passed.

The V and J ends lost 6 bases and 4 bases, in that order; junction bases with no gene match: 7. The CDR3 runs 17 residues. The germline V gene encodes CDR1 SNHLY and CDR2 FYNNEI. Clones were read by immunoSEQ multiplex PCR, and TCRdb kept only the in-frame ones, dropping some. The table has 50,000 to 65,000 clones, approximately 86% seen once; the top ten hold roughly 7.2%. A note on this clone: Its matching antigen is unknown.

Specimen: peripheral blood, collected 28 days after the second AZD1222 dose. The sequence was collected from an adult who received the AZD1222 COVID-19 vaccine. The rearrangement links TRBV2 to TRBJ2-1; 15 positions match TRBD2. The CDR3 protein is CASRSPGLAGGYNEQFF. For the CDR3, the DNA is TGTGCCAGCAGATCTCCGGGACTAGCGGGAGGATACAATGAGCAGTTCTTC.